These 5 T cell receptor beta chains originate from one sample sequenced in a study of beta chain features in type 1 diabetes. The study reverse transcribed the entire isolated RNA, so it sequenced expressed TCRB transcripts. The repertoire was sequenced with immunoSEQ multiplex PCR; TCRdb's copy has only in-frame clones and lacks some. The sample shows 300,000 to 450,000 clones, roughly 21% of them seen only once. Sequencing was performed on naive CD4+ T cells from blood. These receptors all stem from a woman aged 18-30 years in good health.

The chain is built from TRBV30 and TRBJ2-1; 9 bases fit TRBD2. Germline-derived CDR1 and CDR2 are GTSNPN and SVGIG (reference sequence). With 5 bases clipped from V and 5 bases from J, the junction kept 10 bases outside the gene matches. The CDR3 is made up of 15 amino acids. DNA for the CDR3: TGTGCCTGGGGCCCCGGGACTAGCAGGAACAATGAGCAGTTCTTC. Its protein product is CAWGPGTSRNNEQFF.

This chain connects TRBV29-1 to TRBJ2-4, with 7 nucleotides matching TRBD1. Per germline, CDR1 SQVTM and CDR2 ANQGSEA. The CDR3 runs 13 residues. The V and J ends lost 8 bases and 1 base, in that order; junction bases with no gene match: 5. As DNA, the CDR3 is TGCAGCTGTTGGGGACAGGCCAAAAACATTCAGTACTTC. Translated: CSCWGQAKNIQYF.

This clone was counted between two and nine times. The rearrangement links TRBV7-9 to TRBJ1-1; 9 bases fit TRBD1. The length of the CDR3 is 14 residues. CDR1 SEHNR and CDR2 FQNEAQ come from the germline V gene (reference sequence). J was trimmed by 4 bases and V by 5 bases; bases with no gene match: 5. The CDR3 nucleotides read TGTGCCAGCAGCCCGACAGGGGGGAGCACTGAAGCTTTCTTT. This gives the protein CASSPTGGSTEAFF.

The chain joins TRBV30 to TRBJ1-1, with D possibly matching TRBD1 (6 bases). This CDR3 is 14 amino acids long. The germline V and J ends were trimmed by 2 bases and 1 base, with 11 bases remaining between them. From germline, CDR1 is GTSNPN and CDR2 SVGIG (reference sequence). CDR3 protein: CAWSNRAENTEAFF. CDR3 bases: TGTGCCTGGAGTAACAGGGCGGAGAACACTGAAGCTTTCTTT.

The CDR3 reads CASSPLGLQANYGYTF. In DNA form, the CDR3 reads TGTGCCAGCTCACCCCTGGGACTGCAAGCTAACTATGGCTACACCTTC. V is TRBV18 and J is TRBJ1-2; D possibly corresponds to TRBD1 (5 bases). With 3 bases removed from V and 0 bases from J, the gap between germline ends came to 14 bases. Germline CDR1 and CDR2: KGHSH and LQKENI. The CDR3 totals 16 residues.